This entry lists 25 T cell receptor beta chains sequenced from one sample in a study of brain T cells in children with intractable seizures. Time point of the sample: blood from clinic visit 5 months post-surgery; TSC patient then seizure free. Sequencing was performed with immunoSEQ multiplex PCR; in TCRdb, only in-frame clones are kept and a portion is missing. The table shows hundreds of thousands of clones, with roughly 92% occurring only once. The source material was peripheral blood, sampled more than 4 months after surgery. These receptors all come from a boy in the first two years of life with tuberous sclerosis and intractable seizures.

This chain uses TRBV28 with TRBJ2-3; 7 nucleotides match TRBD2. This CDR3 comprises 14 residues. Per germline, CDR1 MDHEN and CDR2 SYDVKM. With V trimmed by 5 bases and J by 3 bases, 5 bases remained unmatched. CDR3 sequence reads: CASSPRLATDTQYF. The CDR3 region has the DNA TGTGCCAGCAGTCCCAGACTAGCAACAGATACGCAGTATTTT.

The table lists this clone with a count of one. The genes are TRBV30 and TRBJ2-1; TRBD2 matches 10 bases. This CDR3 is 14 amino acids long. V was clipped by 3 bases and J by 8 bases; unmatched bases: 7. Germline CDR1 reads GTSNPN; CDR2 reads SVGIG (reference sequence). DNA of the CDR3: TGTGCCTGGAGAGGGCTAGCGGGAGTCGATGAGCAGTTCTTC. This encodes CAWRGLAGVDEQFF.

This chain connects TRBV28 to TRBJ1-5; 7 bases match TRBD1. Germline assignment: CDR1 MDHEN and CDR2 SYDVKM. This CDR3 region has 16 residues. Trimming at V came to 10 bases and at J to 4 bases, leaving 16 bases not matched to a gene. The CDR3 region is CATYKRAGGFNQPQHF. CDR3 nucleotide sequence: TGTGCCACCTATAAACGGGCAGGGGGATTTAATCAGCCCCAGCATTTT. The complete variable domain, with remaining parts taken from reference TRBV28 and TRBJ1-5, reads DVKVTQSSRYLVKRTGEKVFLECVQDMDHENMFWYRQDPGLGLRLIYFSYDVKMKEKGDIPEGYSVSREKKERFSLILESASTNQTSMYLCATYKRAGGFNQPQHFGDGTRLSIL.

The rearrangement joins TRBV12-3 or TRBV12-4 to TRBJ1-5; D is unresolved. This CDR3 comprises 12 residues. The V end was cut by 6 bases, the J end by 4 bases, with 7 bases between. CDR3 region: CASSMVNQPQHF. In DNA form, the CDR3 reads TGTGCCAGCAGCATGGTAAATCAGCCCCAGCATTTT.

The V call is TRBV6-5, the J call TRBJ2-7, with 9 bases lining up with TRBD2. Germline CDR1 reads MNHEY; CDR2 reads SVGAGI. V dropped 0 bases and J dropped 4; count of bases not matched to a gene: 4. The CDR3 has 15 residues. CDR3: CASSYSSGGIYEQYF. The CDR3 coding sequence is TGTGCCAGCAGTTACTCGAGCGGGGGGATTTACGAGCAGTACTTC.

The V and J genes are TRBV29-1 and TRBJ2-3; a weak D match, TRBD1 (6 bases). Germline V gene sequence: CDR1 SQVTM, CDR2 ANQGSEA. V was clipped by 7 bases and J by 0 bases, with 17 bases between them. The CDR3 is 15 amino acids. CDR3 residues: CSGRNSGQSTDTQYF. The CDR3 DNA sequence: TGCAGCGGAAGAAACTCCGGACAGAGCACAGATACGCAGTATTTT.

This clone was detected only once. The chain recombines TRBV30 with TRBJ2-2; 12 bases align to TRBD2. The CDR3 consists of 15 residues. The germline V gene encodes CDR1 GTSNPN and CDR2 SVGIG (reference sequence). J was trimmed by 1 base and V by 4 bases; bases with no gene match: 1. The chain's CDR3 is CAWKGLAGNTGELFF. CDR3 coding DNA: TGTGCCTGGAAGGGACTAGCGGGGAACACCGGGGAGCTGTTTTTT.

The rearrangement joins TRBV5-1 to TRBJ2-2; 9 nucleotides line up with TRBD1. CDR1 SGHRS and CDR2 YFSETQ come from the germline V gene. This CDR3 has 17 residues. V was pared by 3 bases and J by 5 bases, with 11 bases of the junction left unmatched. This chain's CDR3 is CASSYSPGQGRTGELFF. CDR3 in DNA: TGCGCCAGCAGCTACTCGCCGGGACAGGGTCGTACCGGGGAGCTGTTTTTT.

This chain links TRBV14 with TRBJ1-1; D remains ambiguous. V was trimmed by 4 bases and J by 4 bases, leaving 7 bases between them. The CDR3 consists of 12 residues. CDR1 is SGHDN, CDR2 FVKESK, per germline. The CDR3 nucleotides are TGTGCCAGCAGCCGTGACGTCACTGAAGCTTTCTTT. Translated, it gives CASSRDVTEAFF.

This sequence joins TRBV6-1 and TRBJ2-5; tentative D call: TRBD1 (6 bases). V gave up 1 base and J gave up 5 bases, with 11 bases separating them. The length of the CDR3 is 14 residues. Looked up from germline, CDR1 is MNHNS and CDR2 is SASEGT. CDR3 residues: CASSEGGLWETQYF. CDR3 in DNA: TGTGCCAGCAGTGAAGGGGGGCTTTGGGAGACCCAGTACTTC.

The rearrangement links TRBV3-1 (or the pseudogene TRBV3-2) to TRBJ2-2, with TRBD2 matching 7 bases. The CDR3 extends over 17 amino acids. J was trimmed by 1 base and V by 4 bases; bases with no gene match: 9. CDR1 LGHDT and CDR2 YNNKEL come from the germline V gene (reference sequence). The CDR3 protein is CASSPPVGGWNTGELFF. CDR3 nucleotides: TGTGCCAGCAGCCCCCCCGTGGGGGGGTGGAACACCGGGGAGCTGTTTTTT.

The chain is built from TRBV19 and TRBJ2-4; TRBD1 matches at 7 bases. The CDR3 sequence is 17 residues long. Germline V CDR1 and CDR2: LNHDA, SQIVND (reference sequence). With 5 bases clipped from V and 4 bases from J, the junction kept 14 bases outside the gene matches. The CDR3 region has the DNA TGTGCCAGTAGTCAGACCGGGACAGCAATTATTAAAAACATTCAGTACTTC. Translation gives CASSQTGTAIIKNIQYF. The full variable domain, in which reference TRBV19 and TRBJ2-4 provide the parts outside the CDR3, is DGGITQSPKYLFRKEGQNVTLSCEQNLNHDAMYWYRQDPGQGLRLIYYSQIVNDFQKGDIAEGYSVSREKKESFPLTVTSAQKNPTAFYLCASSQTGTAIIKNIQYFGAGTRLSVL.

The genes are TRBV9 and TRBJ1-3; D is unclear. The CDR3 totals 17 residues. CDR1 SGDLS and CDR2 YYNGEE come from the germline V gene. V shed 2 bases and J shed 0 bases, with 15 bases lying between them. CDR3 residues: CASSVRVGRDSGNTIYF. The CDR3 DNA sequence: TGTGCCAGCAGCGTCCGGGTGGGGAGGGACTCTGGAAACACCATATATTTT. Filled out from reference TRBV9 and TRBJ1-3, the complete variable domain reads DSGVTQTPKHLITATGQRVTLRCSPRSGDLSVYWYQQSLDQGLQFLIQYYNGEERAKGNILERFSAQQFPDLHSELNLSSLELGDSALYFCASSVRVGRDSGNTIYFGEGSWLTVV.

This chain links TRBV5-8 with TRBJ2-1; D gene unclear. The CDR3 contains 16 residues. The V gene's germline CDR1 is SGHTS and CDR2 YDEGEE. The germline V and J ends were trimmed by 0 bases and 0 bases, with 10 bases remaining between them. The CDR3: CASSLVTGDSYNEQFF. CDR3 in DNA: TGTGCCAGCAGCTTGGTTACGGGTGACTCCTACAATGAGCAGTTCTTC.

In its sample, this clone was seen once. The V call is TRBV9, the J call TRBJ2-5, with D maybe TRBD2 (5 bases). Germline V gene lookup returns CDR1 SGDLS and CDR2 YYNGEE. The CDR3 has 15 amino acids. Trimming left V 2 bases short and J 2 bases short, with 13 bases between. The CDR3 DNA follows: TGTGCCAGCAGCGTCTCCGGGATTTTACAAGAGACCCAGTACTTC. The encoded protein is CASSVSGILQETQYF. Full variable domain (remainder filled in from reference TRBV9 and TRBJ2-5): DSGVTQTPKHLITATGQRVTLRCSPRSGDLSVYWYQQSLDQGLQFLIQYYNGEERAKGNILERFSAQQFPDLHSELNLSSLELGDSALYFCASSVSGILQETQYFGPGTRLLVL.

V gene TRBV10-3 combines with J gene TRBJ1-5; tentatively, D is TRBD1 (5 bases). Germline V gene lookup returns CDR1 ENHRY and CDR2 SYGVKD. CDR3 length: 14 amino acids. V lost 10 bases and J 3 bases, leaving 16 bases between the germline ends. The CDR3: CATRGEGLNQPQHF. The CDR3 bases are TGTGCCACCAGAGGGGAGGGGCTCAATCAGCCCCAGCATTTT.

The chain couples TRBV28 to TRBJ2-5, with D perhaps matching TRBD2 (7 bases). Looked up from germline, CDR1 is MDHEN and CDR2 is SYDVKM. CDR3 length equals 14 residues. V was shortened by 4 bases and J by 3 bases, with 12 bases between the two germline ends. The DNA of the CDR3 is TGTGCCAGCAGTTGGGGGGGGCCTGAAGAGACCCAGTACTTC. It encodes CASSWGGPEETQYF.

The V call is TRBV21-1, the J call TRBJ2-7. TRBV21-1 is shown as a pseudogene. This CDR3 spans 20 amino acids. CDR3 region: CASGDGQGSELRARPYEQYF. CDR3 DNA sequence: TGTGCCAGCGGGGATGGGCAGGGCTCCGAATTGCGGGCGCGTCCCTACGAGCAGTACTTC.

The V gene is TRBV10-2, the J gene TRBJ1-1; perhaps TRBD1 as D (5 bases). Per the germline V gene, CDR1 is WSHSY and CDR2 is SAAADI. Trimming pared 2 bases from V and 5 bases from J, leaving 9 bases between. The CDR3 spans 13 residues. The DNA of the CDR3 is TGCGCCAGCAGTGAGAGGGGCGCGACTGAAGCTTTCTTT. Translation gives CASSERGATEAFF.

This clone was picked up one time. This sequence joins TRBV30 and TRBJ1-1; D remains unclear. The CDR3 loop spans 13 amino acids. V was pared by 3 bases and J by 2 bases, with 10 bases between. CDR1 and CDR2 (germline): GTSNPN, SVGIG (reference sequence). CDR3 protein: CAWSVATNTEAFF. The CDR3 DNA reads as TGTGCCTGGAGCGTTGCGACCAACACTGAAGCTTTCTTT.

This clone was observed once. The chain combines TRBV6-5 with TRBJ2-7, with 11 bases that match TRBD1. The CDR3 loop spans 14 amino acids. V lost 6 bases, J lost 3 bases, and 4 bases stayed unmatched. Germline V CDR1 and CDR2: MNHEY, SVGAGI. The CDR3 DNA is TGTGCCAGCAGATCCGGGACAGGGGGCTACGAGCAGTACTTC. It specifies CASRSGTGGYEQYF.

As DNA, the CDR3 is TGTGCCAGCTCACCACCCAGGTCAGGAAATCAGCCCCAGCATTTT. Encoded protein: CASSPPRSGNQPQHF. The gene calls are TRBV18 and TRBJ1-5; D gene ambiguous. CDR3 length: 15 amino acids. V was trimmed by 0 bases and J by 4 bases, leaving 10 bases between them. Germline V gene sequence: CDR1 KGHSH, CDR2 LQKENI.

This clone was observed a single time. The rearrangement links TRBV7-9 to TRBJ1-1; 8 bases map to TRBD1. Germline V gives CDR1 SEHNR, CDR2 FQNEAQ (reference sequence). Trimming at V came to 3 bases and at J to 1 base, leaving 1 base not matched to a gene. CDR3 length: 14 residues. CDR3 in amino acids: CASSFGTGNTEAFF. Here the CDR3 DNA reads TGTGCCAGCAGCTTTGGGACAGGGAACACTGAAGCTTTCTTT.

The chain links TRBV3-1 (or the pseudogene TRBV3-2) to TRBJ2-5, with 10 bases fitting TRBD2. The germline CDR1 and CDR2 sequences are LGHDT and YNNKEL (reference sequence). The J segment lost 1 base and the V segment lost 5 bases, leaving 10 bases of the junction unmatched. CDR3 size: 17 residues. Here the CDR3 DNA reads TGTGCCAGCAGCTCGACTAGCGGGCGCCCTGCCCAAGAGACCCAGTACTTC. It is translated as CASSSTSGRPAQETQYF.

This chain's CDR3 is CASSVGRGSGSGRSYNEQFF. In DNA form, the CDR3 reads TGTGCCAGCAGCGTAGGCCGGGGTAGCGGGAGCGGGCGGTCCTACAATGAGCAGTTCTTC. The chain combines TRBV9 with TRBJ2-1, with 9 bases matching TRBD2. CDR1 is SGDLS, CDR2 YYNGEE, per germline. CDR3 size: 20 residues. V was pared by 0 bases and J by 1 base, with 14 bases of the junction left unmatched.